The 10 T cell receptor beta chains below all came from one sample that was sequenced in a study of T cell clusters in autoimmune cytopenias. Some 38,000 genome equivalents of blood DNA were amplified for TRB. Multiplex touch-down PCR amplified TRB using TRB-A and TRB-B pools in one tube. Using the multiplex PCR reads, TCRdb records one entry per CDR3 protein without DNA. This sample's clone table lists under 8,500 distinct CDR3 sequences. These data are also associated with another study on T cell repertoires in aging, cancer and after chemotherapy.

The sample was peripheral blood. The receptors derive from a human donor in good health.

CDR3 sequence reads: CASSRKDTRDYEQYF. The chain uses TRBV19 and TRBJ2-7; the D gene TCRdb calls, TRBD1, cannot be checked with no DNA. Germline V gene data show CDR1 as LNHDA and CDR2 as SQIVND (reference sequence). The CDR3 runs to 15 residues.

V is TRBV5-6 and J is TRBJ2-1; TCRdb picks TRBD1, but there is no DNA to check that call. Per the germline V gene, CDR1 is SGHDT and CDR2 is YYEEEE. The length of the CDR3 is 19 residues. The CDR3 sequence is CASSSGDSVGTGAGDEQFF.

The V call is TRBV10-1, the J call TRBJ2-1; TCRdb gives TRBD1 as the D gene, but with no DNA this cannot be confirmed. The CDR3 runs to 13 residues. The germline V gene has CDR1 WNHNN and CDR2 SYGVQD (reference sequence). CDR3 region: CASSEGPGDEQFF.

This chain joins TRBV27 and TRBJ1-4; TCRdb calls TRBD1, which cannot be checked without DNA. From germline, CDR1 is MNHEY and CDR2 SMNVEV (reference sequence). The CDR3 is made up of 13 amino acids. The CDR3 sequence is CASSPGGWEKLFF.

This rearrangement joins TRBV6-5 to TRBJ1-2; TCRdb names TRBD1, which stays unverified in the absence of DNA. From germline, CDR1 is MNHEY and CDR2 SVGAGI. There are 12 residues in the CDR3. This CDR3 reads CASSRGTGRFTF.

The chain has TRBV6-5 and TRBJ1-4; the D call from TCRdb, TRBD1, cannot be confirmed without DNA. CDR1 and CDR2 (germline): MNHEY, SVGAGI. This CDR3 spans 15 amino acids. The CDR3 sequence is CASSSRDRGLEKLFF.

The chain employs TRBV12-3 or TRBV12-4 and TRBJ1-1; TCRdb reports TRBD1, a call that lacks DNA to check it against. CDR3 length equals 14 residues. CDR3 residues: CASSPTGRGTEAFF.

The chain employs TRBV18 and TRBJ2-3. The CDR3 has 15 residues. Germline CDR1 is KGHSH and CDR2 is LQKENI. This CDR3 reads CASSLDPISTDTQYF.

CDR3 sequence: CASSRPGRLDYGYTF. The rearrangement uses TRBV7-9 and TRBJ1-2; no DNA is available, so the TRBD1 call from TCRdb remains unchecked. This CDR3 has 15 residues. The V gene's germline CDR1 is SEHNR and CDR2 FQNEAQ (reference sequence). Variable domain in full (rest from reference TRBV7-9 and TRBJ1-2): DTGVSQNPRHKITKRGQNVTFRCDPISEHNRLYWYRQTLGQGPEFLTYFQNEAQLEKSRLLSDRFSAERPKGSFSTLEIQRTEQGDSAMYLCASSRPGRLDYGYTFGSGTRLTVV.

This sequence joins TRBV6-5 and TRBJ1-2; TCRdb's D gene call, TRBD1, goes unchecked for lack of DNA. The length of the CDR3 is 14 residues. Germline V CDR1 and CDR2: MNHEY, SVGAGI. The CDR3 here is CASSYGGRQQGYTF.